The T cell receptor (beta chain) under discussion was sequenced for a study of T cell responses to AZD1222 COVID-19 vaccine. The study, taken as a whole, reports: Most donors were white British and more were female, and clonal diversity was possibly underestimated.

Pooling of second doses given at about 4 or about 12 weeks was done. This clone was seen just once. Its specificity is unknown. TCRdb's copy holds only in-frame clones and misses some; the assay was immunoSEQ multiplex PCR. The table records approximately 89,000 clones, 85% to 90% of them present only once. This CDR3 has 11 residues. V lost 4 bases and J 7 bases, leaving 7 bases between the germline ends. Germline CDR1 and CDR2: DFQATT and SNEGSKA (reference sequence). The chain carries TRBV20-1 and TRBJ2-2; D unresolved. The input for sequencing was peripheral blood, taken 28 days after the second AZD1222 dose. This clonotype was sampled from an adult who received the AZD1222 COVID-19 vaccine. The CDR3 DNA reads TGCAGTGCTAACAAGGTCGGGGAGCTGTTTTTT. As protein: CSANKVGELFF.